One and the same sample provided the 18 T cell receptor beta chains below, sequenced in a study of response to subunit inactivated influenza vaccine. MiXCR, run by TCRdb on the RT-PCR reads, gives a single entry per CDR3 protein. The profile covers a few hundred thousand distinct CDR3 sequences, with about 20% appearing a single time and 10% taken by the ten largest. Material: PBMCs from blood, obtained less than 22 months after vaccination. Source of these receptors: a man aged 50-75 years who received an inactivated influenza vaccine.

This sequence joins TRBV4-2 and TRBJ2-1, with TRBD1 identical over 7 bases. This CDR3 has 14 residues. V was clipped by 4 bases and J by 9 bases; unmatched bases: 9. CDR1 and CDR2 (germline): LGHNA, YNFKEQ. The chain's CDR3 is CASSPTKGGTEQFF. For the CDR3, the DNA is TGTGCCAGCAGCCCCACGAAAGGGGGCACTGAGCAGTTCTTC.

The chain links TRBV7-2 to TRBJ2-3; no clear D. CDR3 length: 12 amino acids. The germline V gene has CDR1 SGHTA and CDR2 FQGNSA. V lost 1 base to trimming and J lost 10 bases, with 9 bases between them. In DNA form, the CDR3 reads TGTGCCAGCAGCTTAGTCCTGAAAGCGCAGTATTTT. Its translation is CASSLVLKAQYF.

V is TRBV28 and J is TRBJ1-3, with unresolved D. The germline CDR1 and CDR2 sequences are MDHEN and SYDVKM. Trimming pared 1 base from V and 1 base from J, leaving 8 bases between. The CDR3 extends over 15 amino acids. The CDR3 spells CASSLLPRSGNTIYF. Here the CDR3 DNA reads TGTGCCAGCAGTTTATTGCCACGGTCTGGAAACACCATATATTTT.

In this sample, this clonotype turned up many times. The genes are TRBV28 and TRBJ1-2, with D unresolved. Germline V gives CDR1 MDHEN, CDR2 SYDVKM. This CDR3 has 16 amino acids. V lost 3 bases to trimming and J lost 0 bases, with 14 bases between them. Written as DNA, the CDR3 is TGTGCCAGCAGTTTCCCAGGTTCTTTAACTAACTATGGCTACACCTTC. It yields the protein CASSFPGSLTNYGYTF.

This CDR3 is CSASVQNMNTEAFF. The CDR3 nucleotides read TGCAGTGCTAGTGTCCAGAACATGAACACTGAAGCTTTCTTT. The rearrangement joins TRBV20-1 to TRBJ1-1; no clear D. Germline values: CDR1 DFQATT, CDR2 SNEGSKA (reference sequence). Between the trimmed V and J ends, which lost 3 bases and 0 bases, there was a span of 11 bases. The CDR3 is made up of 14 amino acids.

The CDR3 DNA follows: TGTGCCAGCAGTCCCGCCGGCAGGGCTTATAATTCACCCCTCCACTTT. Amino acid sequence: CASSPAGRAYNSPLHF. The chain employs TRBV6-1 and TRBJ1-6, with D possibly TRBD1 on 5 matching bases. The germline gives CDR1 MNHNS, CDR2 SASEGT. The CDR3 covers 16 residues. Trimming stripped 5 bases from V and 4 bases from J, with 15 bases between.

This chain uses TRBV12-3 or TRBV12-4 with TRBJ2-5, with D possibly matching TRBD2 (5 bases). The CDR3 has 12 residues. V was clipped by 3 bases and J by 7 bases, with 9 bases between them. The chain's CDR3 is CASSLLLGTQYF. CDR3 nucleotides: TGTGCCAGCAGTTTGTTACTAGGGACCCAGTACTTC.

This clonotype was counted only a few times. This chain connects TRBV6-2 or TRBV6-3 to TRBJ2-4, with 11 bases identical to TRBD2. J was trimmed by 0 bases and V by 3 bases; bases with no gene match: 13. Looked up from germline, CDR1 is MNHEY and CDR2 is SVGEGT. The CDR3 contains 20 residues. Here the CDR3 DNA reads TGTGCCAGCAGTTATGTGATTGTTCTAGCGGGGGGTCTAGCCAAAAACATTCAGTACTTC. Its protein is CASSYVIVLAGGLAKNIQYF.

This clonotype was counted between two and nine times. The chain carries TRBV2 and TRBJ2-7; D is ambiguous. CDR3 length equals 15 residues. CDR1 and CDR2 (germline): SNHLY, FYNNEI. The V end lost 2 bases, the J end lost 2 bases, and 13 bases lay between the germline ends. Here the CDR3 DNA reads TGTGCCAGCAGTGAAAACGAAAGAGGTCCCTACGAGCAGTACTTC. As protein: CASSENERGPYEQYF.

This clonotype was seen a few times. This chain links TRBV5-4 with TRBJ1-1; no reliable D call. V was shortened by 4 bases and J by 4 bases, with 17 bases between the two germline ends. CDR3 size: 15 residues. Germline V gene sequence: CDR1 SGHNT, CDR2 YYREEE (reference sequence). CDR3 nucleotides: TGTGCCAGCAGCCCACCGGAGGGCTTAGGCACTGAAGCTTTCTTT. Amino acids: CASSPPEGLGTEAFF.

This clonotype has at least ten counts. The gene calls are TRBV27 and TRBJ2-7; possible D gene TRBD1, 5 bases. The germline CDR1 and CDR2 sequences are MNHEY and SMNVEV (reference sequence). The CDR3 runs 15 residues. The V gene lost 4 bases and the J gene lost 1 base, with 14 bases spanning the gap. The CDR3 loop reads CASSSLGQGSYEQYF. The CDR3, as DNA: TGTGCCAGCAGTTCACTCGGACAAGGGTCCTACGAGCAGTACTTC.

CDR3 region: CASSLPGGSNEKLFF. CDR3 DNA: TGTGCCAGCAGCTTACCGGGGGGATCTAATGAAAAACTGTTTTTT. The gene calls are TRBV7-2 and TRBJ1-4, with D possibly being TRBD1 (5 bases). V was cut by 2 bases and J by 3 bases, with 10 bases left in between. Germline V lookup: CDR1 SGHTA, CDR2 FQGNSA. This CDR3 is 15 amino acids long.

The CDR3 region has the DNA TGTGCCAGCAGCACGACAGGGATGGACACTGAAGCTTTCTTT. Protein: CASSTTGMDTEAFF. The chain carries TRBV5-4 and TRBJ1-1, with 7 bases fitting TRBD1. Germline V gene data show CDR1 as SGHNT and CDR2 as YYREEE (reference sequence). Trimming removed 4 bases from V and 3 bases from J; junction bases left unmatched: 6. The length of the CDR3 is 14 residues.

This clonotype was found a few times. The chain joins TRBV4-3 to TRBJ1-5, with a tentative D call TRBD1 (6 bases). The CDR3 is 15 amino acids. CDR1 is LGHNA and CDR2 is YSLEER in the germline V gene. V was trimmed by 0 bases and J by 6 bases, leaving 12 bases between them. The CDR3 coding sequence is TGCGCCAGCAGCCAAGACCCACAGGGTGGTCAGCCCCAGCATTTT. This translates into CASSQDPQGGQPQHF.

This clonotype was observed many times. This chain connects TRBV6-2 or TRBV6-3 to TRBJ1-2, with D unclear. The length of the CDR3 is 15 residues. CDR1 and CDR2 from the germline V gene are MNHEY and SVGEGT. V dropped 6 bases and J dropped 4 bases, with 18 bases sitting between them. The CDR3 nucleotides are TGTGCCAGCAGCCGTAATCCGACGGCCCCCTATGGCTACACCTTC. This sequence encodes CASSRNPTAPYGYTF.

CDR3 bases: TGTGCCAGCAGCTTAGCAGGGATCGGGAGGAATGAAAAACTGTTTTTT. It specifies CASSLAGIGRNEKLFF. The chain uses TRBV7-2 and TRBJ1-4, with unresolved D. The germline V and J ends were trimmed by 0 bases and 5 bases, with 13 bases remaining between them. The CDR3 is 16 residues long. Germline lookup yields CDR1 SGHTA and CDR2 FQGNSA.

The chain carries TRBV12-3 or TRBV12-4 and TRBJ2-7, with 8 bases lining up with TRBD2. V lost 6 bases to trimming and J lost 4 bases; unmatched junction nucleotides: 2. The CDR3 contains 12 residues. CDR3 nucleotide sequence: TGTGCCAGCAGGGGACTAGGATACGAGCAGTACTTC. It encodes CASRGLGYEQYF.

The chain employs TRBV28 and TRBJ1-2, with TRBD1 identical over 11 bases. V lost 5 bases to trimming and J lost 1 base; unmatched junction nucleotides: 12. This CDR3 contains 18 residues. Germline loops: CDR1 MDHEN, CDR2 SYDVKM. CDR3 sequence reads: CASSPTGTGGYLNYGYTF. CDR3 bases: TGTGCCAGCAGTCCAACCGGGACAGGGGGTTACCTTAACTATGGCTACACCTTC.